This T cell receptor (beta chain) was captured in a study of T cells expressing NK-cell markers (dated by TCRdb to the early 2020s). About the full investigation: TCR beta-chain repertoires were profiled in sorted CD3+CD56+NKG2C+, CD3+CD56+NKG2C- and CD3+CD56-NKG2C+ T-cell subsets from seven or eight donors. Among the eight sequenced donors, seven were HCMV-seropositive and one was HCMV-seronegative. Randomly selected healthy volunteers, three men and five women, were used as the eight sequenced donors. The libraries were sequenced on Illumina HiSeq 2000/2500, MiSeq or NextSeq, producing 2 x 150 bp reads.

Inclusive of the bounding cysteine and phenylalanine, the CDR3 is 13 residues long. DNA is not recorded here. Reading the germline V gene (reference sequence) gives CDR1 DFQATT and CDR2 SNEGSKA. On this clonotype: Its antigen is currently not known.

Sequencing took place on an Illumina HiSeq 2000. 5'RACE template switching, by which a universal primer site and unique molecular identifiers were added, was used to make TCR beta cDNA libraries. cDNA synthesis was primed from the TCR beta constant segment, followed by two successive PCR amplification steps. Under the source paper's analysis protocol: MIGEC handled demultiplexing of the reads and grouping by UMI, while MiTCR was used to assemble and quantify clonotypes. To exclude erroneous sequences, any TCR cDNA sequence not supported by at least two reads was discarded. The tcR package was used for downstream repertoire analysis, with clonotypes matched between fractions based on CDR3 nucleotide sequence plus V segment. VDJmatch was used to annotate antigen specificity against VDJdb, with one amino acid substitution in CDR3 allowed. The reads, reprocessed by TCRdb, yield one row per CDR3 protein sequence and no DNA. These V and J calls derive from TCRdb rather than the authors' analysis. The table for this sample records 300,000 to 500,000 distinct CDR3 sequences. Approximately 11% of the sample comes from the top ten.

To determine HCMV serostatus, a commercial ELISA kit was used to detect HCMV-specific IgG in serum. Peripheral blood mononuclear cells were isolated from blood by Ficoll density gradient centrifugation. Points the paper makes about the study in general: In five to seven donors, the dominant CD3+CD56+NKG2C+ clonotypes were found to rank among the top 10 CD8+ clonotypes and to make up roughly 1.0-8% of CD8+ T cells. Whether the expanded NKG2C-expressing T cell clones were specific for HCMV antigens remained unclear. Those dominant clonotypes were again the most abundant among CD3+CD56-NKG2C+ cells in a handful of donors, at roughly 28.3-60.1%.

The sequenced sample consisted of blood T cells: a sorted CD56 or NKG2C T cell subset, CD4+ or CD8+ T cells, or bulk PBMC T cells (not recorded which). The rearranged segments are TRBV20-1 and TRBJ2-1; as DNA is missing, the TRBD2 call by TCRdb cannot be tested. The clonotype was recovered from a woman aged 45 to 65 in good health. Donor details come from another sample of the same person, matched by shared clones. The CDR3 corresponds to CSVTGGRSVEQFF.